The rows below give T cell receptor beta chains drawn from one sample of a study of cytomegalovirus exposure and HLA in healthy donors. This table comes from immunoSEQ multiplex PCR, and its TCRdb copy is limited to in-frame clones, with some not included. Of approximately 120,000 clones in the sample, roughly a tenth were seen once. The sample taken for sequencing was PBMCs. All receptors derive from a woman aged 18-35 years in good health and CMV-seropositive. CDR3s include the opening cysteine and the closing phenylalanine or tryptophan. A D gene is named only where the DNA matches it firmly. Expanded clones are given a class, and other clones once, few, many or no size at all.

v_call: TRBV9
clone_size: few
d_call: TRBD1
j_call: TRBJ1-1
cdr3_aa: CASSRRDRLSNTEAFF
cdr3_nt: TGTGCCAGCAGCCGCCGGGACAGATTATCGAACACTGAAGCTTTCTTT

v_call: TRBV25-1
clone_size: -
d_call: TRBD1
j_call: TRBJ2-3
cdr3_aa: CASSVTRGQGADTQYF
cdr3_nt: TGTGCCAGCAGTGTTACTCGCGGACAGGGTGCAGATACGCAGTATTTT

v_call: TRBV6-1
clone_size: few
d_call: TRBD1
j_call: TRBJ2-7
cdr3_aa: CASSPGGYEQYF
cdr3_nt: TGTGCCAGCAGCCCAGGGGGCTACGAGCAGTACTTC

v_call: TRBV29-1
clone_size: many
d_call: -
j_call: TRBJ2-1
cdr3_aa: CSVDYSYNEQFF
cdr3_nt: TGCAGCGTTGACTACTCCTACAATGAGCAGTTCTTC

v_call: TRBV7-2
clone_size: -
d_call: TRBD2
j_call: TRBJ2-7
cdr3_aa: CASRKELAGFGEQYF
cdr3_nt: TGTGCCAGCAGAAAAGAACTAGCGGGATTCGGAGAGCAGTACTTC

v_call: TRBV6-6
clone_size: few
d_call: TRBD1
j_call: TRBJ1-2
cdr3_aa: CASSWGTGKKEGYTF
cdr3_nt: TGTGCCAGCAGTTGGGGGACAGGCAAAAAGGAAGGCTACACCTTC

v_call: TRBV5-6
clone_size: few
d_call: TRBD2
j_call: TRBJ2-1
cdr3_aa: CASSTRGSGVYNEQFF
cdr3_nt: TGTGCCAGCAGCACGCGGGGGAGCGGGGTCTACAATGAGCAGTTCTTC

v_call: TRBV11-2
clone_size: -
d_call: -
j_call: TRBJ2-3
cdr3_aa: CASSSNLRGDTQYF
cdr3_nt: TGTGCCAGCAGCTCAAACCTTAGGGGAGATACGCAGTATTTT

v_call: TRBV28
clone_size: few
d_call: -
j_call: TRBJ1-4
cdr3_aa: CASSPFMEKLFF
cdr3_nt: TGTGCCAGCAGCCCATTCATGGAAAAACTGTTTTTT

v_call: TRBV4-1
clone_size: few
d_call: TRBD1
j_call: TRBJ1-1
cdr3_aa: CASSQFSTGTNTEAFF
cdr3_nt: TGCGCCAGCAGCCAATTCTCGACAGGGACGAACACTGAAGCTTTCTTT

v_call: TRBV2
clone_size: few
d_call: -
j_call: TRBJ2-7
cdr3_aa: CASSYREGSGEQYF
cdr3_nt: TGTGCCAGCAGTTACAGGGAGGGTTCGGGAGAGCAGTACTTC

v_call: TRBV5-1
clone_size: -
d_call: TRBD2
j_call: TRBJ2-5
cdr3_aa: CASSLGSGGETQYF
cdr3_nt: TGCGCCAGCAGCTTGGGTAGCGGGGGAGAGACCCAGTACTTC

v_call: TRBV2
clone_size: few
d_call: -
j_call: TRBJ2-3
cdr3_aa: CASKGQLKGDTQYF
cdr3_nt: TGTGCCAGCAAAGGCCAGCTCAAGGGGGATACGCAGTATTTT

v_call: TRBV7-3
clone_size: few
d_call: TRBD2
j_call: TRBJ2-3
cdr3_aa: CASSPSGRAATQYF
cdr3_nt: TGTGCCAGCAGCCCTAGCGGGAGGGCCGCTACGCAGTATTTT

v_call: TRBV9
clone_size: -
d_call: -
j_call: TRBJ2-1
cdr3_aa: CASSGRDIKGDHQQFF
cdr3_nt: TGTGCCAGCAGCGGCCGGGACATCAAAGGGGACCACCAGCAGTTCTTC

v_call: TRBV5-6
clone_size: -
d_call: TRBD2
j_call: TRBJ2-3
cdr3_aa: CASSVAGGTDTQYF
cdr3_nt: TGTGCCAGCAGTGTAGCGGGAGGGACAGATACGCAGTATTTT

v_call: TRBV27
clone_size: -
d_call: -
j_call: TRBJ2-5
cdr3_aa: CASSPQGETQYF
cdr3_nt: TGTGCCAGCAGTCCTCAGGGGGAGACCCAGTACTTC

v_call: TRBV15
clone_size: -
d_call: -
j_call: TRBJ1-4
cdr3_aa: CATSRDRVPNEKLFF
cdr3_nt: TGTGCCACCAGCAGAGACAGGGTCCCTAATGAAAAACTGTTTTTT

v_call: TRBV4-1
clone_size: -
d_call: TRBD1
j_call: TRBJ2-1
cdr3_aa: CASSPNTDGTGFRNEQFF
cdr3_nt: TGCGCCAGCAGCCCAAATACCGACGGGACAGGGTTTAGGAATGAGCAGTTCTTC

v_call: TRBV7-3
clone_size: few
d_call: TRBD1
j_call: TRBJ1-2
cdr3_aa: CASSSGQGNGYTF
cdr3_nt: TGTGCCAGCAGCTCCGGACAGGGTAATGGCTACACCTTC

v_call: TRBV6-1
clone_size: few
d_call: -
j_call: TRBJ2-1
cdr3_aa: CASSEGGLGRNEQFF
cdr3_nt: TGTGCCAGCAGTGAAGGAGGGTTAGGGCGGAATGAGCAGTTCTTC

v_call: TRBV6-5
clone_size: -
d_call: TRBD1
j_call: TRBJ1-2
cdr3_aa: CASSYGQGALYGYTF
cdr3_nt: TGTGCCAGCAGTTATGGGCAGGGGGCGTTGTATGGCTACACCTTC

v_call: TRBV7-3
clone_size: -
d_call: TRBD2
j_call: TRBJ2-1
cdr3_aa: CASSLLPAGAHEQFF
cdr3_nt: TGTGCCAGCAGCTTACTCCCAGCGGGAGCGCATGAGCAGTTCTTC

v_call: TRBV6-1
clone_size: few
d_call: TRBD1
j_call: TRBJ2-3
cdr3_aa: CASSAQTGTGGFGGTDTQYF
cdr3_nt: TGTGCCAGCAGTGCCCAAACCGGGACAGGGGGCTTTGGTGGCACAGATACGCAGTATTTT

v_call: TRBV6-5
clone_size: -
d_call: -
j_call: TRBJ1-5
cdr3_aa: CASSYSMGAGQPQHF
cdr3_nt: TGTGCCAGCAGTTACTCGATGGGGGCTGGTCAGCCCCAGCATTTT

v_call: TRBV28
clone_size: few
d_call: -
j_call: TRBJ2-7
cdr3_aa: CASSPTVFEQYF
cdr3_nt: TGTGCCAGCAGTCCCACAGTTTTTGAGCAGTACTTC

v_call: TRBV10-3
clone_size: -
d_call: -
j_call: TRBJ2-1
cdr3_aa: CAISESRGSGEQFF
cdr3_nt: TGTGCCATCAGTGAGTCAAGAGGGTCGGGTGAGCAGTTCTTC

v_call: TRBV5-6
clone_size: few
d_call: -
j_call: TRBJ1-2
cdr3_aa: CASSPEMTGSYGYTF
cdr3_nt: TGTGCCAGCAGCCCCGAAATGACAGGATCCTATGGCTACACCTTC

v_call: TRBV25-1
clone_size: -
d_call: -
j_call: TRBJ2-7
cdr3_aa: CASTTETYEQYF
cdr3_nt: TGTGCCAGCACGACGGAGACCTACGAGCAGTACTTC

v_call: TRBV28
clone_size: -
d_call: TRBD2
j_call: TRBJ2-7
cdr3_aa: CASSLPGGEQYF
cdr3_nt: TGTGCCAGCAGCCTCCCGGGGGGAGAGCAGTACTTC

v_call: TRBV6-1
clone_size: -
d_call: TRBD1
j_call: TRBJ1-1
cdr3_aa: CASRGQAIFTEAFF
cdr3_nt: TGTGCCAGCAGGGGACAGGCCATTTTCACTGAAGCTTTCTTT

v_call: TRBV27
clone_size: few
d_call: -
j_call: TRBJ2-4
cdr3_aa: CASSFSLENIQYF
cdr3_nt: TGTGCCAGCAGTTTCTCCCTTGAAAACATTCAGTACTTC